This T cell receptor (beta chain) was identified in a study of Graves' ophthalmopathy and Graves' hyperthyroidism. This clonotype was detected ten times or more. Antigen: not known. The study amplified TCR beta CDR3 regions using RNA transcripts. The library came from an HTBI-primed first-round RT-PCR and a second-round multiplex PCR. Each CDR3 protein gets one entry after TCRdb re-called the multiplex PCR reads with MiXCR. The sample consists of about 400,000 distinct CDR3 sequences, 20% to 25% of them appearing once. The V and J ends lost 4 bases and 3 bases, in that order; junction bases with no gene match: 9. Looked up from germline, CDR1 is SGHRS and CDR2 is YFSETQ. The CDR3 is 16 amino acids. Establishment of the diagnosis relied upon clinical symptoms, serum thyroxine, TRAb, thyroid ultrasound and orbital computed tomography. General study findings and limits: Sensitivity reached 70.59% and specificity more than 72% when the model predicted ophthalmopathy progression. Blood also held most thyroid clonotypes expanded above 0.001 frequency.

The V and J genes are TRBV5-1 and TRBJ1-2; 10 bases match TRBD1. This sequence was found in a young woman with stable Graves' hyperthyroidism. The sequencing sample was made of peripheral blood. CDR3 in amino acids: CASSRTTGGGHYGYTF. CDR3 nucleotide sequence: TGCGCCAGCAGCAGAACGACAGGGGGCGGACACTATGGCTACACCTTC.